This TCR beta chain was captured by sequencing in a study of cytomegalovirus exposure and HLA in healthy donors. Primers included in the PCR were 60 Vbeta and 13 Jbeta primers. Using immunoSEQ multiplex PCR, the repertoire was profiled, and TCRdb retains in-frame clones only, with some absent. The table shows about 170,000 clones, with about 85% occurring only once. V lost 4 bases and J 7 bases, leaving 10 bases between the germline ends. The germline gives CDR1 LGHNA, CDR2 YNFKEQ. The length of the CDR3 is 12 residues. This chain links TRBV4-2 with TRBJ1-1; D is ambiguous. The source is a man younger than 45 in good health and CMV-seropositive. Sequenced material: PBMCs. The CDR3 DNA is TGTGCCAGCAGCCTTGGCGGCAGTGAAGCTTTCTTT. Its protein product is CASSLGGSEAFF.